Shown below are 17 T cell receptor beta chains from a single sample sequenced in a study of blood T cell repertoires in COVID-19. Profiling relied on immunoSEQ multiplex PCR, and the TCRdb table lists in-frame clones only, not all of them. The data show 85,000 or so clones, 90% to 95% seen once. The material sequenced was peripheral blood. The receptors were sampled from a human donor with active COVID-19. The donor label of this sample is uncertain.

The rearrangement joins TRBV5-1 to TRBJ1-2, with D possibly TRBD1 on 5 matching bases. The CDR3 has 15 amino acids. Germline CDR1 SGHRS, CDR2 YFSETQ. V was shortened by 5 bases and J by 2 bases, with 16 bases between the two germline ends. The CDR3 sequence is CASSYPGRENYGYTF. The CDR3 DNA sequence: TGCGCCAGCAGTTACCCCGGCAGGGAAAACTATGGCTACACCTTC.

The chain links TRBV5-1 to TRBJ2-3; 8 positions match TRBD1. Germline V gene lookup returns CDR1 SGHRS and CDR2 YFSETQ. This CDR3 is built from 12 residues. V shed 5 bases, J shed 11 bases, and the junction held 7 bases outside the gene matches. The CDR3 nucleotides are TGCGCCAGCAGTCCGGACAGGGAAGGGCAGTATTTT. Protein sequence: CASSPDREGQYF.

The chain joins TRBV7-9 to TRBJ1-6, with no clear D. V lost 1 base and J 6 bases, leaving 10 bases between the germline ends. The CDR3 totals 15 residues. The germline CDR1 and CDR2 sequences are SEHNR and FQNEAQ (reference sequence). This CDR3 reads CASSLDGRFNSPLHF. CDR3 in DNA: TGTGCCAGCAGCTTAGACGGCAGGTTTAATTCACCCCTCCACTTT.

The CDR3 DNA is TGTGCCAGCAGCCAAGATCCAGTAAATTCACCCCTCCACTTT. Amino acids: CASSQDPVNSPLHF. V is TRBV4-2 and J is TRBJ1-6; no reliable D call. The V end lost 0 bases, the J end lost 7 bases, and 7 bases lay between the germline ends. CDR1 LGHNA and CDR2 YNFKEQ come from the germline V gene. There are 14 residues in the CDR3.

This sequence joins TRBV19 and TRBJ2-1, with TRBD2 matching over 7 bases. The germline gives CDR1 LNHDA, CDR2 SQIVND (reference sequence). The CDR3 sequence is 14 residues long. V was clipped by 4 bases and J by 9 bases; unmatched bases: 9. The DNA of the CDR3 is TGTGCCAGTAGTACCAGGACTAGTCAAGGTGAGCAGTTCTTC. Translation: CASSTRTSQGEQFF.

V gene TRBV28 combines with J gene TRBJ1-2; 9 bases match TRBD1. J lost 8 bases, V lost 2 bases, and 6 bases had no gene match. The CDR3 is 14 residues long. CDR1 MDHEN and CDR2 SYDVKM come from the germline V gene. The CDR3 DNA reads as TGTGCCAGCAGTTTAGATCCGGGACAGGGAGGCTACACCTTC. It codes for CASSLDPGQGGYTF.

This sequence joins TRBV28 and TRBJ2-3; 9 bases fit TRBD2. V dropped 8 bases and J dropped 2; count of bases not matched to a gene: 11. Germline V gene sequence: CDR1 MDHEN, CDR2 SYDVKM. The CDR3 consists of 16 residues. The CDR3 sequence: CASRLLAGGTTDTQYF. CDR3 nucleotides: TGTGCCAGCCGCCTACTAGCGGGTGGAACCACAGATACGCAGTATTTT. The full variable domain, completed using reference TRBV28 and TRBJ2-3, is DVKVTQSSRYLVKRTGEKVFLECVQDMDHENMFWYRQDPGLGLRLIYFSYDVKMKEKGDIPEGYSVSREKKERFSLILESASTNQTSMYLCASRLLAGGTTDTQYFGPGTRLTVL.

There are a few counts of this clone. The genes are TRBV19 and TRBJ1-1; unclear D gene. This CDR3 contains 14 residues. V dropped 2 bases and J dropped 4 bases, with 11 bases sitting between them. Germline CDR1 reads LNHDA; CDR2 reads SQIVND (reference sequence). CDR3 sequence: CASSISGSGTEAFF. The CDR3 nucleotides are TGTGCCAGTAGTATATCTGGTTCGGGCACTGAAGCTTTCTTT.

J is TRBJ1-3 and V is TRBV7-9; 7 bases line up with TRBD1. The trim removed 2 bases at V and 3 bases at J, leaving 4 bases unmatched. Germline CDR1 is SEHNR and CDR2 is FQNEAQ (reference sequence). The CDR3 is made up of 15 amino acids. The CDR3: CASSLHRGHGNTIYF. Written as DNA, the CDR3 is TGTGCCAGCAGCTTACACAGGGGTCATGGAAACACCATATATTTT. Full variable domain (missing parts from reference TRBV7-9 and TRBJ1-3): DTGVSQNPRHKITKRGQNVTFRCDPISEHNRLYWYRQTLGQGPEFLTYFQNEAQLEKSRLLSDRFSAERPKGSFSTLEIQRTEQGDSAMYLCASSLHRGHGNTIYFGEGSWLTVV.

The genes are TRBV3-1 (or the pseudogene TRBV3-2) and TRBJ2-5; 9 bases agree with TRBD1. The V gene's germline CDR1 is LGHDT and CDR2 YNNKEL (reference sequence). The J segment lost 5 bases and the V segment lost 2 bases, leaving 3 bases of the junction unmatched. CDR3 size: 14 residues. CDR3 nucleotide sequence: TGTGCCAGCAGCCAAAGGACAGGGGCGGAGACCCAGTACTTC. Residues: CASSQRTGAETQYF.

The V and J genes are TRBV5-6 and TRBJ1-2; the D gene is possibly TRBD1 (6 bases). This CDR3 comprises 15 residues. Germline V gene lookup returns CDR1 SGHDT and CDR2 YYEEEE. Trimming pared 0 bases from V and 4 bases from J, leaving 13 bases between. CDR3: CASSLGRTGFYGYTF. CDR3 coding DNA: TGTGCCAGCAGCTTGGGAAGAACAGGGTTCTATGGCTACACCTTC.

The CDR3 loop is CASSEAPGVNYGYTF. The DNA of the CDR3 is TGTGCCAGCAGTGAAGCACCAGGTGTCAACTATGGCTACACCTTC. The rearrangement uses TRBV6-1 and TRBJ1-2; D unclear. This CDR3 contains 15 residues. Per germline, CDR1 MNHNS and CDR2 SASEGT. The ends were cut back, 0 bases at V and 2 bases at J, with 10 bases in the middle.

The chain couples TRBV29-1 to TRBJ2-4; the match to TRBD1 covers 8 bases. The CDR3 spans 14 residues. The germline CDR1 and CDR2 sequences are SQVTM and ANQGSEA. Trimming took 0 bases from V and 4 from J; bases not matched to a gene: 2. The CDR3 sequence is CSVEERTGKNIQYF. The CDR3 bases are TGCAGCGTTGAAGAGAGGACAGGGAAAAACATTCAGTACTTC.

The chain couples TRBV5-4 to TRBJ2-7; D is uncertain. Germline V gene lookup returns CDR1 SGHNT and CDR2 YYREEE (reference sequence). The CDR3 is 13 residues long. Trimming removed 1 base at V and 2 bases at J, with 7 bases between. The CDR3 spells CASSLRETYEQYF. The CDR3, as DNA: TGTGCCAGCAGCTTGAGAGAGACCTACGAGCAGTACTTC. Full variable domain (missing parts from reference TRBV5-4 and TRBJ2-7): ETGVTQSPTHLIKTRGQQVTLRCSSQSGHNTVSWYQQALGQGPQFIFQYYREEENGRGNFPPRFSGLQFPNYSSELNVNALELDDSALYLCASSLRETYEQYFGPGTRLTVT.

The V gene is TRBV2, the J gene TRBJ1-5; D is perhaps TRBD1 (6 bases). CDR3 size: 14 residues. V was clipped by 8 bases and J by 1 base, with 12 bases between them. Germline V lookup: CDR1 SNHLY, CDR2 FYNNEI. The CDR3 is CASVGTSSNQPQHF. The CDR3 nucleotides read TGTGCCAGCGTTGGGACATCAAGCAATCAGCCCCAGCATTTT. Together with reference TRBV2 and TRBJ1-5, the CDR3 gives the full variable domain: EPEVTQTPSHQVTQMGQEVILRCVPISNHLYFYWYRQILGQKVEFLVSFYNNEISEKSEIFDDQFSVERPDGSNFTLKIRSTKLEDSAMYFCASVGTSSNQPQHFGDGTRLSIL.

The chain couples TRBV5-6 to TRBJ2-7; 10 bases map to TRBD1. Germline trimming cut 2 bases from V and 7 bases from J; bases unmatched to any gene: 9. Germline values: CDR1 SGHDT, CDR2 YYEEEE. This CDR3 contains 15 residues. CDR3 coding DNA: TGTGCCAGCAGCTTTCCCGGGACAGGGGAGCGGGAGCAGTACTTC. It yields the protein CASSFPGTGEREQYF.

V usage is TRBV20-1 and J usage is TRBJ1-5, with D tentatively TRBD1 (5 bases). Germline loops: CDR1 DFQATT, CDR2 SNEGSKA (reference sequence). CDR3 size: 15 residues. Trimming stripped 3 bases from V and 0 bases from J, with 12 bases between. The CDR3 DNA sequence: TGCAGTGCTAGTGACCCACAGGCTAGCAATCAGCCCCAGCATTTT. This gives the protein CSASDPQASNQPQHF.